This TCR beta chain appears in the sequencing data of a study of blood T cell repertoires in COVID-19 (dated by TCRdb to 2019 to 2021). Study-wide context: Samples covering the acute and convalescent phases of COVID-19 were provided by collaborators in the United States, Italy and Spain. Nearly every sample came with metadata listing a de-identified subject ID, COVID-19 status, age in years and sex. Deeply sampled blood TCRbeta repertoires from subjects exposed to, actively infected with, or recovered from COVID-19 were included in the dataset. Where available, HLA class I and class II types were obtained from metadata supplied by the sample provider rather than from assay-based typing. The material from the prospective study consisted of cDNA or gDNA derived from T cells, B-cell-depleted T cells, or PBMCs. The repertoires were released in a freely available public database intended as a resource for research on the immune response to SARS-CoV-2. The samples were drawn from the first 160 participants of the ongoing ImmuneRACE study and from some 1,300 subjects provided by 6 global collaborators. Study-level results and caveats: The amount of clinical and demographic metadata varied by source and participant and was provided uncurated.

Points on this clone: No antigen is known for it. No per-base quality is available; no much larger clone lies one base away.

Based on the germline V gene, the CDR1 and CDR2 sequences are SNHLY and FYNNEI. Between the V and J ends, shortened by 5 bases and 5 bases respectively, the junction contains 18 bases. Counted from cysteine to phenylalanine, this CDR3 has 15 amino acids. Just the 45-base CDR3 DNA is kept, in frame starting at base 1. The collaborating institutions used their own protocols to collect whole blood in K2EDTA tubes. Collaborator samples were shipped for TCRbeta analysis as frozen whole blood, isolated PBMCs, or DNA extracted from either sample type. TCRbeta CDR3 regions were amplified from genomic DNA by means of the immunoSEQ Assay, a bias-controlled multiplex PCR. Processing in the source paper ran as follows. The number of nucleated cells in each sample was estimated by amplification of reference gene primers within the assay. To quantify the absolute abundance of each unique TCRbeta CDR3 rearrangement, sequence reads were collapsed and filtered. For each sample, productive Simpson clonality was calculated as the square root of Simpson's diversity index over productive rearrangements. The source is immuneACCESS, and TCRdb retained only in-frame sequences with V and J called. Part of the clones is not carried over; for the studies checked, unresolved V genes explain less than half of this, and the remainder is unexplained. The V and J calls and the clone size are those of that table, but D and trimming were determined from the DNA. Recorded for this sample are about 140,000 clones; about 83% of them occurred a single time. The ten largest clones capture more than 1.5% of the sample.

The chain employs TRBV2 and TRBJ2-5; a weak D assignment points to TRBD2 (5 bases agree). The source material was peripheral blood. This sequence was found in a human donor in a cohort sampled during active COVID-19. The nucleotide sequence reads TGTGCCAGCAGTCCGGAGCTGGGGTCGGGGGAGACCCAGTACTTC. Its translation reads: CASSPELGSGETQYF.